The TCR beta chain under discussion was sequenced for a study of human T cells and chemical hapten exposure. Study as a whole: Mainly, slight library volume differences in the pool made TCR yields vary. The study's findings and limits: Among TCRs, those above 1 in 1000 frequency were unaffected by DPC sensitization.

The germline V gene has CDR1 MGHDK and CDR2 SYGVNS. With 7 bases clipped from V and 3 bases from J, the junction kept 4 bases outside the gene matches. The CDR3 extends over 13 amino acids. For this clonotype: Its antigen is not identified.

Each cDNA molecule in the library carried unique molecular identifiers. TCRdb re-called the 5' RACE reads with MiXCR, one entry per CDR3 protein. The sample yields about 110,000 distinct CDR3 sequences, approximately 19% seen once. Total RNA was isolated from unfractionated whole blood. The V call is TRBV25-1, the J call TRBJ2-3, with TRBD1 matching over 7 bases. The sequence was collected from a human donor in good health. The chain's CDR3 is CASKRGQTDTQYF. CDR3 sequence (DNA): TGTGCCAGCAAAAGGGGGCAGACAGATACGCAGTATTTT.